This T cell receptor beta chain was captured by sequencing in a study of cytomegalovirus exposure and HLA in healthy donors. Whole-study results and caveats: In the 120 validation repertoires, approximately 93% of cluster scores exceeded 0, per a later analysis.

CDR1 and CDR2 from the germline V gene are MNHNY and SVGAGI (reference sequence). V was clipped by 2 bases and J by 5 bases, with 12 bases between them. The CDR3 is 14 residues long. This clone was seen only a few times. Its antigen is still unknown. Sequencing was performed with immunoSEQ multiplex PCR; in TCRdb, only in-frame clones are kept and a portion is missing. The repertoire has about 360,000 clones, more than 80% of them found once; the top ten carry roughly 0.75%. The sequencing input was PBMCs. The TCR originated in a woman younger than 35 in good health and CMV-seronegative. V usage is TRBV6-6 and J usage is TRBJ1-1; tentative D call: TRBD1 (5 bases). The CDR3 region has the DNA TGTGCCAGCAGTTACGAGGCAGGGAGGACTGAAGCTTTCTTT. It yields the protein CASSYEAGRTEAFF.